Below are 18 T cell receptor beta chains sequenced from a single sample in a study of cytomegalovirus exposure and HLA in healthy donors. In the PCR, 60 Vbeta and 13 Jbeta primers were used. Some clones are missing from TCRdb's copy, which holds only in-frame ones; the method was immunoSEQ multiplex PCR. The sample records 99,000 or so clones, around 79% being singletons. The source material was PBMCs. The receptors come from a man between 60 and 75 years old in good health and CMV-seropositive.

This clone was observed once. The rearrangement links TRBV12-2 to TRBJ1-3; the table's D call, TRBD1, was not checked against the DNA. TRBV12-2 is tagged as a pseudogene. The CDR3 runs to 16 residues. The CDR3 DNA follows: TGTGCAAGTCGCCGACAACAGGGGTCTGCTGGAAACACCATATATTTT. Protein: CASRRQQGSAGNTIYF.

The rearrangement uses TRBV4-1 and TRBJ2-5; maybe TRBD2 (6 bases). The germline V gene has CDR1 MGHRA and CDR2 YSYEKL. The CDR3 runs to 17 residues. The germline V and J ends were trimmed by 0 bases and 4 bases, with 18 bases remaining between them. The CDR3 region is CASSQDGWGVTVETQYF. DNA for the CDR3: TGCGCCAGCAGCCAAGATGGTTGGGGGGTTACGGTAGAGACCCAGTACTTC.

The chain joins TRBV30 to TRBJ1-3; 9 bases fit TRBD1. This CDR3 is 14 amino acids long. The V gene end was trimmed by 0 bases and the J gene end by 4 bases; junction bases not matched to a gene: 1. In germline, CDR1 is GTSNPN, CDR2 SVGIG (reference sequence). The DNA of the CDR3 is TGTGCCTGGAGTGTCGACAGGGGGGGAAACACCATATATTTT. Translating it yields CAWSVDRGGNTIYF. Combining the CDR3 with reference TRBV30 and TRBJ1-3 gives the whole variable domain SQTIHQWPATLVQPVGSPLSLECTVEGTSNPNLYWYRQAAGRGLQLLFYSVGIGQISSEVPQNLSASRPQDRQFILSSKKLLLSDSGFYLCAWSVDRGGNTIYFGEGSWLTVV.

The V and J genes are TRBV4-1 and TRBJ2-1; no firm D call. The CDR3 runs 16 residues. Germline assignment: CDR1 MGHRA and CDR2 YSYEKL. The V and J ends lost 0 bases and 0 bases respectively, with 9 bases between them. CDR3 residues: CASSQDLRSSYNEQFF. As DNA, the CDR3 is TGCGCCAGCAGCCAAGATTTAAGGAGCTCCTACAATGAGCAGTTCTTC.

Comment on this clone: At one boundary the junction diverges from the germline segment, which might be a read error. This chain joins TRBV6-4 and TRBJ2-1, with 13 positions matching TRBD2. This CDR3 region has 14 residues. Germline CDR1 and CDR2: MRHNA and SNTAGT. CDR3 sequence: CASSGLAGGDERFF. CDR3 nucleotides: TGTGCCAGCAGTGGACTAGCGGGGGGCGATGAGCGGTTCTTC.

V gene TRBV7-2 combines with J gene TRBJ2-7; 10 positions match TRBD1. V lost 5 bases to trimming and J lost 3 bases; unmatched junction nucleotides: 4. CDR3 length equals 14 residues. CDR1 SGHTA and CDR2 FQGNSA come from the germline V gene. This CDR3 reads CASSHRTGGYEQYF. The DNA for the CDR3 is TGTGCCAGCAGCCACAGGACAGGGGGCTACGAGCAGTACTTC.

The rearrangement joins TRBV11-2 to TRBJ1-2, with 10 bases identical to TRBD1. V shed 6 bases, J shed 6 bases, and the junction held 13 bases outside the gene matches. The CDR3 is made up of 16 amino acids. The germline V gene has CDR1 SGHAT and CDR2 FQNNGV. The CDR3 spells CASSSRTGTGVDGYTF. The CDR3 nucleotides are TGTGCCAGCAGTTCACGAACCGGGACAGGGGTGGATGGCTACACCTTC.

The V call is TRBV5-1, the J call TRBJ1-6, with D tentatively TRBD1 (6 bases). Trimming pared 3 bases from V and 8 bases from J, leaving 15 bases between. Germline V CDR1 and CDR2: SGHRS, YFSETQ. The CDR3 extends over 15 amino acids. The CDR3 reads CASSYTPGVDSPLHF. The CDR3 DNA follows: TGCGCCAGCAGCTACACCCCAGGGGTCGATTCACCCCTCCACTTT.

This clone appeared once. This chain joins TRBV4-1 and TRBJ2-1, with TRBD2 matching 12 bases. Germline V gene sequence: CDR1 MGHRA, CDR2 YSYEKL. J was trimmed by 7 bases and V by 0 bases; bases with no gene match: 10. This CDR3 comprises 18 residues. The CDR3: CASSQDWSSGGAGNEQFF. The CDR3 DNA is TGCGCCAGCAGCCAAGATTGGTCTAGCGGGGGGGCGGGTAATGAGCAGTTCTTC.

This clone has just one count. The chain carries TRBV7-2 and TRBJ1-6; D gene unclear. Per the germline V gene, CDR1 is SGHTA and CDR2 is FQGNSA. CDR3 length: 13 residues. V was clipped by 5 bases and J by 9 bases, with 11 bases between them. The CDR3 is CASSLTPGSPLHF. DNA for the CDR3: TGTGCCAGCAGCCTAACCCCAGGTTCACCCCTCCACTTT.

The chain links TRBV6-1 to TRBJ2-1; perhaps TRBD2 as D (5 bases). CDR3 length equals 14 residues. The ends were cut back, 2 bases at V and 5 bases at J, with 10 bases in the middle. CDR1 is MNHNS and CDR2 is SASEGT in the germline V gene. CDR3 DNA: TGTGCCAGCAGTGAAAGAACTAGGAACAATGAGCAGTTCTTC. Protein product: CASSERTRNNEQFF.

CDR3 sequence (DNA): TGTGCTAGTGGTTTGGTACGGCCTAGCGGGGCGCTGAACACCGGGGAGCTGTTTTTT. Its protein is CASGLVRPSGALNTGELFF. The chain uses TRBV12-5 and TRBJ2-2; TRBD2 aligns across 9 bases. The CDR3 length is 19 residues. CDR1 and CDR2 from the germline V gene are LGHNT and FRNRAP. The V gene end was trimmed by 0 bases and the J gene end by 1 base; junction bases not matched to a gene: 9.

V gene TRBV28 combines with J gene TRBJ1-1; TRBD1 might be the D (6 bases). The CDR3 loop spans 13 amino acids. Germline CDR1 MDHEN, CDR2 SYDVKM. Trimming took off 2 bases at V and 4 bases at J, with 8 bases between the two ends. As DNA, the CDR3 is TGTGCCAGCAGTTTAACAGGGCCCACTGAAGCTTTCTTT. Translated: CASSLTGPTEAFF. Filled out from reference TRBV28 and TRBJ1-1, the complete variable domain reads DVKVTQSSRYLVKRTGEKVFLECVQDMDHENMFWYRQDPGLGLRLIYFSYDVKMKEKGDIPEGYSVSREKKERFSLILESASTNQTSMYLCASSLTGPTEAFFGQGTRLTVV.

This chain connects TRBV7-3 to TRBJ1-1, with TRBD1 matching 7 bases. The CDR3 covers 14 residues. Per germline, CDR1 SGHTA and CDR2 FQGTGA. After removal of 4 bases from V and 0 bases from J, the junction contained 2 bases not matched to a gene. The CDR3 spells CASSSQGMNTEAFF. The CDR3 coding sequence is TGTGCCAGCAGCTCACAGGGGATGAACACTGAAGCTTTCTTT.

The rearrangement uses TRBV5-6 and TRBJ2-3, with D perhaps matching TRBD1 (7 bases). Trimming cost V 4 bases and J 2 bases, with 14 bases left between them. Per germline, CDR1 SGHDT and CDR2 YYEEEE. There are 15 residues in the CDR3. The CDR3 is CASSAVRGVTDTQYF. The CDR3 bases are TGTGCCAGCAGCGCGGTCAGGGGGGTCACAGATACGCAGTATTTT.

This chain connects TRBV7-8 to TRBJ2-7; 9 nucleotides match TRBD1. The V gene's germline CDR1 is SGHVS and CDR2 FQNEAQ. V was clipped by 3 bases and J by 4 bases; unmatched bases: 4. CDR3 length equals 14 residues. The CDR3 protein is CASSLGQGIYEQYF. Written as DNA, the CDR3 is TGTGCCAGCAGCTTGGGACAGGGAATATACGAGCAGTACTTC.

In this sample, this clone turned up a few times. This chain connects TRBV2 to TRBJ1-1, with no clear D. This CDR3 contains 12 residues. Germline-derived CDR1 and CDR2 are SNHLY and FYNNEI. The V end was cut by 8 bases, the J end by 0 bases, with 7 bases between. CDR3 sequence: CASSLLNTEAFF. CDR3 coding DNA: TGTGCCAGCTCTCTCCTGAACACTGAAGCTTTCTTT.

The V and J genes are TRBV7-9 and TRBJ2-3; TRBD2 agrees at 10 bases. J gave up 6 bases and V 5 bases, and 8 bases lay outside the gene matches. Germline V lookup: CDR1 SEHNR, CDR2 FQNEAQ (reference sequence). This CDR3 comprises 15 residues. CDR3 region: CASSPGLADEDTQYF. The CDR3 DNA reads TGTGCCAGCAGCCCTGGACTAGCGGATGAGGATACGCAGTATTTT.